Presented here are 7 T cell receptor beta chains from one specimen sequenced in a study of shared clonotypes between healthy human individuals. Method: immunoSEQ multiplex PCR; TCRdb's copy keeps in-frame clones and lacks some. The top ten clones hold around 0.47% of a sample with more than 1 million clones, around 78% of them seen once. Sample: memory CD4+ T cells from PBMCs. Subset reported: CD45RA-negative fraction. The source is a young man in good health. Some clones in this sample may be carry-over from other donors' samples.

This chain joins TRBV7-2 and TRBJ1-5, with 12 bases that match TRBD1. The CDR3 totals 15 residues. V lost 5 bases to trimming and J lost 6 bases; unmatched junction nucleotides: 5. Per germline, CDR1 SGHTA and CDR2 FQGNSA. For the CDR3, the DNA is TGTGCCAGCAGCGAGGGACAGGGGGCGACTCAGCCCCAGCATTTT. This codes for CASSEGQGATQPQHF.

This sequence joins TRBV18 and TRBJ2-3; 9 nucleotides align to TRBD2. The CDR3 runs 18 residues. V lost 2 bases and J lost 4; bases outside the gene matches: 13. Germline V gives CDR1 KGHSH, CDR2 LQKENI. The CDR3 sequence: CASSPTAGGPLVADTQYF. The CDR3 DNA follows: TGTGCCAGCTCACCAACGGCGGGAGGGCCTTTGGTGGCAGATACGCAGTATTTT.

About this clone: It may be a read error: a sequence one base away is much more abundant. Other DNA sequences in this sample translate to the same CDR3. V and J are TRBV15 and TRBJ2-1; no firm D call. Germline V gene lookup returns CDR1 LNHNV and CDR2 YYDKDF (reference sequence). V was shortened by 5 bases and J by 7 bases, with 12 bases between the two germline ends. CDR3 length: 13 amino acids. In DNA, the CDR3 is TGTGCCACCAGCCCCCGGCCCCGTAATGAGCAGTTCTTC. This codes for CATSPRPRNEQFF.

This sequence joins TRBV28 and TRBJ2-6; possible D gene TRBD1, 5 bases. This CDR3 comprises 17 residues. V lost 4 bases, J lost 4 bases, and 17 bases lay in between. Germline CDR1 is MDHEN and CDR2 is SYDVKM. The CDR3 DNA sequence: TGTGCCAGCAGTTCCCACCGAAGGGGCACGGGGGCCAACGTCCTGACTTTC. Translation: CASSSHRRGTGANVLTF.

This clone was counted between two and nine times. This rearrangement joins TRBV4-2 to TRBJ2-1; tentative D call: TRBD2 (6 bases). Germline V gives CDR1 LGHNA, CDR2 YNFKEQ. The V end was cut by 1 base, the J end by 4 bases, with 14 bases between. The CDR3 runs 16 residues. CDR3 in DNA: TGTGCCAGCAGCCAAGGGGGGGAAGACTTTTACAATGAGCAGTTCTTC. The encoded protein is CASSQGGEDFYNEQFF.

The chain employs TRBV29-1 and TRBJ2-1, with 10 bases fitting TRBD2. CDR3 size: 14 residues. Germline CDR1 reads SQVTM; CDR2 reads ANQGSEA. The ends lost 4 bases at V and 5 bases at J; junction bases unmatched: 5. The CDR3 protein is CSVVPGLANNEQFF. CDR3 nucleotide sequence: TGCAGCGTTGTACCGGGACTAGCGAACAATGAGCAGTTCTTC.

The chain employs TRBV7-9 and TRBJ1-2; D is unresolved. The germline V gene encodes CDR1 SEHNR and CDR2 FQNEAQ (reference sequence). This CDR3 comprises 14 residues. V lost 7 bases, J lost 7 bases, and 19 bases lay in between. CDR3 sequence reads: CASTPGESLGGYTF. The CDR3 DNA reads TGTGCCAGCACACCGGGCGAAAGTCTGGGTGGCTACACCTTC. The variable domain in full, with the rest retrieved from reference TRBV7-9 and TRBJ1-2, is DTGVSQNPRHKITKRGQNVTFRCDPISEHNRLYWYRQTLGQGPEFLTYFQNEAQLEKSRLLSDRFSAERPKGSFSTLEIQRTEQGDSAMYLCASTPGESLGGYTFGSGTRLTVV.